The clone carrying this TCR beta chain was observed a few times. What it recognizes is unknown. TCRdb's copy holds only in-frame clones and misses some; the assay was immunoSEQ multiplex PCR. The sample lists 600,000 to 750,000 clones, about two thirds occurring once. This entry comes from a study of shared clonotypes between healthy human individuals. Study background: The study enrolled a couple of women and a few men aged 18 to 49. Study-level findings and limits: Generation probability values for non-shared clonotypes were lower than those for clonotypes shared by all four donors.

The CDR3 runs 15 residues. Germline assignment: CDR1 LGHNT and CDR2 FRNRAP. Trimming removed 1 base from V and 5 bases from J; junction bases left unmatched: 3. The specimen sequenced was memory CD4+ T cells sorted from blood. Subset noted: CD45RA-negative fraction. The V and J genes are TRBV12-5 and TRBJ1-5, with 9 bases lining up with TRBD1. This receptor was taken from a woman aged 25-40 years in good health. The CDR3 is CASGLATGGHQPQHF. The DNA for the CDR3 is TGTGCTAGTGGTTTGGCTACAGGGGGCCATCAGCCCCAGCATTTT.